The 12 T cell receptor beta chains below come from one sample, sequenced in a study of OX40 agonist ivuxolimab in advanced cancers. Only in-frame clones appear in the TCRdb table, and some are missing; sequencing was by immunoSEQ multiplex PCR. Counted here are fewer than 90,000 clones, 85% to 90% occurring once; the ten biggest clones make up 0.15% to 0.2%. The input for sequencing was CD4+ or CD8+ T cells sorted from blood, taken in a trial of the OX40 agonist ivuxolimab. These receptors were taken from an adult with an advanced solid tumor such as melanoma, head and neck, liver or kidney cancer.

This chain links TRBV5-1 with TRBJ2-5; D is unresolved. The germline V gene encodes CDR1 SGHRS and CDR2 YFSETQ. The V end lost 5 bases, the J end lost 0 bases, and 5 bases lay between the germline ends. The CDR3 extends over 12 amino acids. The CDR3: CASSKNQETQYF. In DNA, the CDR3 is TGCGCCAGCAGTAAGAACCAAGAGACCCAGTACTTC.

The chain carries TRBV7-9 and TRBJ1-2; D is undetermined. V lost 6 bases to trimming and J lost 11 bases, with 13 bases between them. CDR3 length: 11 residues. Germline CDR1 is SEHNR and CDR2 is FQNEAQ (reference sequence). In DNA form, the CDR3 reads TGTGCCAGCAGTTTTCAAGGGTCTTACACCTTC. Translation gives CASSFQGSYTF.

The gene calls are TRBV14 and TRBJ1-3; D is ambiguous. Trimming cost V 1 base and J 0 bases, with 4 bases left between them. The CDR3 contains 14 residues. Germline V gene data show CDR1 as SGHDN and CDR2 as FVKESK. The CDR3 reads CASSQVFSGNTIYF. The CDR3 DNA reads as TGTGCCAGCAGCCAAGTATTCTCTGGAAACACCATATATTTT.

This clone was counted only a few times. The chain links TRBV5-5 to TRBJ1-1; tentatively, D is TRBD1 (5 bases). This CDR3 comprises 13 residues. V dropped 0 bases and J dropped 5 bases, with 8 bases sitting between them. The germline gives CDR1 SGHKS, CDR2 YYEKEE (reference sequence). The CDR3 reads CASSLAAGTEAFF. The CDR3 DNA sequence: TGTGCCAGCAGCTTGGCAGCAGGGACTGAAGCTTTCTTT.

This clone was seen a single time. V gene TRBV4-2 combines with J gene TRBJ2-1, with D tentatively TRBD2 (6 bases). Germline V gene data show CDR1 as LGHNA and CDR2 as YNFKEQ. The CDR3 loop spans 16 amino acids. V was cut by 0 bases and J by 5 bases, with 14 bases left in between. CDR3: CASSQETRRPDNEQFF. CDR3 DNA: TGTGCCAGCAGCCAAGAGACTAGACGTCCCGACAATGAGCAGTTCTTC.

This sequence joins TRBV5-1 and TRBJ2-1, with D possibly TRBD2 on 6 matching bases. Germline values: CDR1 SGHRS, CDR2 YFSETQ. The V gene lost 6 bases and the J gene lost 7 bases, with 8 bases spanning the gap. The CDR3 has 11 amino acids. CDR3 residues: CASTAGNEQFF. The DNA for the CDR3 is TGCGCCAGCACGGCGGGGAATGAGCAGTTCTTC.

The rearrangement uses TRBV27 and TRBJ1-1; D is unclear. V was clipped by 6 bases and J by 4 bases, with 12 bases between them. This CDR3 is 13 amino acids long. The germline V gene encodes CDR1 MNHEY and CDR2 SMNVEV (reference sequence). The CDR3 DNA reads as TGTGCCAGCAGCCCGGGCCCAGTCACTGAAGCTTTCTTT. This codes for CASSPGPVTEAFF.

The chain recombines TRBV18 with TRBJ1-5; weak D call: TRBD1 (5 bases). V was shortened by 5 bases and J by 4 bases, with 6 bases between the two germline ends. CDR1 is KGHSH, CDR2 LQKENI, per germline. The CDR3 covers 12 residues. The chain's CDR3 is CASSAGNQPQHF. In DNA, the CDR3 is TGTGCCAGCTCAGCAGGGAATCAGCCCCAGCATTTT. The full variable domain, with the rest looked up from reference TRBV18 and TRBJ1-5, is NAGVMQNPRHLVRRRGQEARLRCSPMKGHSHVYWYRQLPEEGLKFMVYLQKENIIDESGMPKERFSAEFPKEGPSILRIQQVVRGDSAAYFCASSAGNQPQHFGDGTRLSIL.

The chain links TRBV28 to TRBJ2-7; 8 bases are a match to TRBD2. Germline trimming cut 8 bases from V and 2 bases from J; bases unmatched to any gene: 5. Germline lookup yields CDR1 MDHEN and CDR2 SYDVKM. This CDR3 contains 13 residues. This CDR3 is CASGAGGAYEQYV. CDR3 coding DNA: TGTGCCAGCGGCGCCGGGGGGGCCTACGAGCAGTACGTC.

This rearrangement joins TRBV7-3 to TRBJ2-1; the D is unclear. Germline V lookup: CDR1 SGHTA, CDR2 FQGTGA. Trimming cost V 2 bases and J 3 bases, with 11 bases left between them. CDR3 size: 15 residues. CDR3 DNA: TGTGCCAGCAGCTTAGCCCCCCATGTCTACAATGAGCAGTTCTTC. It translates to CASSLAPHVYNEQFF.

This chain links TRBV27 with TRBJ2-1; 8 bases agree with TRBD2. CDR1 MNHEY and CDR2 SMNVEV come from the germline V gene (reference sequence). V dropped 4 bases and J dropped 5; count of bases not matched to a gene: 4. This CDR3 contains 14 residues. The CDR3 protein is CASSSREDHNEQFF. The CDR3 region has the DNA TGTGCCAGCAGTTCGCGGGAGGACCACAATGAGCAGTTCTTC.

V gene TRBV10-3 combines with J gene TRBJ2-6; 7 nucleotides align to TRBD1. In germline, CDR1 is ENHRY, CDR2 SYGVKD. Trimming removed 6 bases from V and 0 bases from J; junction bases left unmatched: 2. The CDR3 consists of 15 residues. This CDR3 is CAIRDRTSGANVLTF. The CDR3 nucleotides read TGTGCCATCAGGGACAGGACCTCTGGGGCCAACGTCCTGACTTTC.